This T cell receptor beta chain emerged from a study of blood T cell repertoires in COVID-19. The method was immunoSEQ multiplex PCR; TCRdb's version includes in-frame clones alone and lacks a portion of them. Of about 220,000 clones listed, 70% to 90% are singletons. Germline V lookup: CDR1 SEHNR, CDR2 FQNEAQ (reference sequence). CDR3 length equals 16 residues. The V and J ends lost 4 bases and 4 bases, in that order; junction bases with no gene match: 7. Specimen: peripheral blood. The clonotype originates from a man aged 50-60 years who had recovered from COVID-19. This sequence joins TRBV7-9 and TRBJ1-3; 10 bases are shared with TRBD1. The CDR3 nucleotides read TGTGCCAGCAGCTCCCTGGGACAGGGGCAAGGAAACACCATATATTTT. Translated: CASSSLGQGQGNTIYF.